The 17 T cell receptor beta chains listed next were all sequenced from one sample in a study of regulatory T cells in long-lasting Graves disease. Arm-PCR of CDR3 regions with iRepertoire HTBI primers generated TCR beta libraries. MiXCR, run by TCRdb on the multiplex PCR reads, gives a single entry per CDR3 protein. The table shows 560,000 or so distinct CDR3 sequences, with roughly a sixth occurring only once. Stated time point: newly diagnosed GD, antithyroid drugs for less than 3 months. PBMC RNA was the source of the TCR library. The data were also submitted as part of a second study, on T cells in Graves' hyperthyroidism and ophthalmopathy.

Specimen: peripheral blood mononuclear cells (PBMCs), collected at new diagnosis, from a patient treated with antithyroid drugs. Source of these receptors: a man aged 18 to 29 with Graves disease.

V usage is TRBV27 and J usage is TRBJ1-2; a possible D gene is TRBD1 (5 bases). V was cut by 4 bases and J by 7 bases, with 13 bases left in between. Germline values: CDR1 MNHEY, CDR2 SMNVEV (reference sequence). The CDR3 sequence is 13 residues long. The CDR3 DNA follows: TGTGCCAGCAGTTCGGGGGGGGTCGGTGGCTACACCTTC. Residues: CASSSGGVGGYTF.

This clonotype was seen at least ten times. The genes are TRBV28 and TRBJ2-7; unclear D gene. CDR1 is MDHEN and CDR2 is SYDVKM in the germline V gene. The germline V and J ends were trimmed by 6 bases and 7 bases, with 16 bases remaining between them. The CDR3 runs to 13 residues. DNA for the CDR3: TGTGCCAGCAGCGAAGACGGGCTGGGGGAGCAGTACTTC. Residues: CASSEDGLGEQYF.

This clonotype was seen ten or more times. The V gene is TRBV20-1, the J gene TRBJ2-1; D not certain. V lost 3 bases to trimming and J lost 4 bases, with 16 bases between them. Per germline, CDR1 DFQATT and CDR2 SNEGSKA (reference sequence). The CDR3 is made up of 15 amino acids. The CDR3 DNA sequence: TGCAGTGCTAGTTTCGCCTACCTGGGATACAATGAGCAGTTCTTC. Protein: CSASFAYLGYNEQFF.

Remarks on this clonotype: The junction departs from germline at one end; a sequencing error may be responsible. CDR3 nucleotides: TGTGCCAGCAACTTAGAGGGGGGATACATGAACACTGAAGCTTTCTTT. This translates into CASNLEGGYMNTEAFF. The chain combines TRBV7-9 with TRBJ1-1; D perhaps matches TRBD1 (6 bases). The CDR3 runs 16 residues. Germline V gene sequence: CDR1 SEHNR, CDR2 FQNEAQ (reference sequence).

This clonotype appeared a few times. V gene TRBV9 combines with J gene TRBJ1-2; tentatively, D is TRBD1 (5 bases). Looked up from germline, CDR1 is SGDLS and CDR2 is YYNGEE. The V end lost 4 bases, the J end lost 0 bases, and 16 bases lay between the germline ends. This CDR3 is built from 16 residues. Here the CDR3 reads CASSSRWGTANYGYTF. The CDR3, as DNA: TGTGCCAGCAGCTCTCGTTGGGGGACCGCTAACTATGGCTACACCTTC.

This chain connects TRBV12-3 or TRBV12-4 to TRBJ2-1; D remains ambiguous. Trimming shortened V by 5 bases and J by 4 bases, and 9 bases separated the two germline ends. The CDR3 contains 13 residues. The CDR3 region has the DNA TGTGCCAGCAGTGGCCGTAGGTACAATGAGCAGTTCTTC. This codes for CASSGRRYNEQFF.

This clonotype was found once. The V call is TRBV9, the J call TRBJ1-3; 7 bases fit TRBD1. V lost 0 bases and J lost 8; bases outside the gene matches: 5. Germline values: CDR1 SGDLS, CDR2 YYNGEE. This CDR3 is 14 amino acids long. The CDR3 sequence: CASSVGGQLDTIYF. The CDR3 DNA reads TGTGCCAGCAGCGTAGGGGGACAGTTGGACACCATATATTTT.

The chain recombines TRBV9 with TRBJ2-7, with 7 positions matching TRBD2. The CDR3 has 17 amino acids. Germline assignment: CDR1 SGDLS and CDR2 YYNGEE. The ends lost 2 bases at V and 5 bases at J; junction bases unmatched: 16. The CDR3 DNA reads TGTGCCAGCAGCGTTGGTCTTCGGCAGGGACTAATCCACGAGCAGTACTTC. Translated: CASSVGLRQGLIHEQYF. Full variable domain (rest looked up from reference TRBV9 and TRBJ2-7): DSGVTQTPKHLITATGQRVTLRCSPRSGDLSVYWYQQSLDQGLQFLIQYYNGEERAKGNILERFSAQQFPDLHSELNLSSLELGDSALYFCASSVGLRQGLIHEQYFGPGTRLTVT.

This clonotype was recorded a few times. The chain carries TRBV6-5 and TRBJ1-1; TRBD1 is a possible D gene (5 bases). The V end lost 4 bases, the J end lost 4 bases, and 10 bases lay between the germline ends. Germline V gene lookup returns CDR1 MNHEY and CDR2 SVGAGI. CDR3 length: 13 amino acids. In DNA, the CDR3 is TGTGCCAGCAGTTTTATGGGGGGCACTGAAGCTTTCTTT. Translating it yields CASSFMGGTEAFF.

This clonotype has just a few counts. The CDR3 region has the DNA TGTGCCAGCAGCTTAAAGATGACCCACTCTGGAAACACCATATATTTT. This sequence encodes CASSLKMTHSGNTIYF. J is TRBJ1-3 and V is TRBV7-8, with D hard to call. The CDR3 is 16 residues long. Per germline, CDR1 SGHVS and CDR2 FQNEAQ. The V end was cut by 2 bases, the J end by 0 bases, with 11 bases between. The full variable domain, its missing parts supplied by reference TRBV7-8 and TRBJ1-3, is GAGVSQSPRYKVAKRGQDVALRCDPISGHVSLFWYQQALGQGPEFLTYFQNEAQLDKSGLPSDRFFAERPEGSVSTLKIQRTQQEDSAVYLCASSLKMTHSGNTIYFGEGSWLTVV.

In this sample, this clonotype turned up many times. The chain uses TRBV28 and TRBJ2-7; D might be TRBD2 (5 bases). The CDR3 totals 12 residues. V lost 5 bases and J 7 bases, leaving 12 bases between the germline ends. Germline loops: CDR1 MDHEN, CDR2 SYDVKM. CDR3 DNA: TGTGCCAGCAGTCCTGCTCGGGAAGAGCAGTACTTC. Protein: CASSPAREEQYF.

This clonotype was detected a few times. The chain links TRBV3-1 to TRBJ1-2; D not certain. CDR1 and CDR2 (germline): LGHDT, YNNKEL (reference sequence). V shed 2 bases and J shed 8 bases, with 15 bases lying between them. The CDR3 spans 14 residues. The CDR3 DNA reads as TGTGCCAGCAGCCAAAGGGTCCTCGGGATCGGCTACACCTTC. Its protein is CASSQRVLGIGYTF.

This clonotype was picked up a small number of times. The V call is TRBV2, the J call TRBJ2-7; D is perhaps TRBD1 or TRBD2 (5 bases each). Germline V gene lookup returns CDR1 SNHLY and CDR2 FYNNEI. The CDR3 sequence is 14 residues long. Between the trimmed V and J ends, which lost 6 bases and 1 base, there was a span of 13 bases. The CDR3 sequence: CASSWDEQSYEQYF. In nucleotides, the CDR3 is TGTGCCAGCAGCTGGGACGAGCAATCCTACGAGCAGTACTTC.

This clonotype was detected many times. The chain employs TRBV5-1 and TRBJ1-2; 12 bases line up with TRBD1. The germline gives CDR1 SGHRS, CDR2 YFSETQ. The trim removed 0 bases at V and 3 bases at J, leaving 6 bases unmatched. The CDR3 is made up of 17 amino acids. The CDR3 nucleotides are TGCGCCAGCAGCTTGGCATCGGGACAGGGGGCAGACTATGGCTACACCTTC. It codes for CASSLASGQGADYGYTF.

The chain is built from TRBV20-1 and TRBJ2-5; D gene uncertain. This CDR3 is built from 13 residues. Trimming removed 3 bases at V and 5 bases at J, with 13 bases between. Germline assignment: CDR1 DFQATT and CDR2 SNEGSKA (reference sequence). The CDR3, as DNA: TGCAGTGCTAGCCCCACAATCGGGGAGACCCAGTACTTC. It yields the protein CSASPTIGETQYF.

The chain couples TRBV27 to TRBJ2-2, with TRBD2 matching over 16 bases. The junction had 8 bases not matched to a gene; V was cut back by 3 bases and J by 4 bases. This CDR3 contains 19 residues. Germline V lookup: CDR1 MNHEY, CDR2 SMNVEV (reference sequence). The CDR3: CASSFFPGLAGGITGELFF. In nucleotides, the CDR3 is TGTGCCAGCAGTTTTTTCCCGGGACTAGCGGGAGGGATCACCGGGGAGCTGTTTTTT.

The V call is TRBV29-1, the J call TRBJ1-3; D is unresolved. V gave up 0 bases and J gave up 4 bases, with 16 bases separating them. Germline loops: CDR1 SQVTM, CDR2 ANQGSEA. This CDR3 region has 16 residues. CDR3 residues: CSVEDPAVIGGNTIYF. The CDR3 coding sequence is TGCAGCGTTGAAGATCCAGCGGTGATCGGAGGAAACACCATATATTTT.